These 24 T cell receptor beta chains share one sample of origin, sequenced in a study of shared clonotypes between healthy human individuals. Only in-frame clones appear in the TCRdb table, and some are missing; sequencing was by immunoSEQ multiplex PCR. There are around 700,000 clones in the sample; 72% occur only once, and approximately 2% lies in the top ten. Sample: memory CD4+ T cells sorted from blood. Subset noted: CD45RA-negative fraction. These receptors were collected from a woman aged 25 to 39 in good health.

The chain couples TRBV28 to TRBJ2-2, with D perhaps TRBD2 (5 bases). CDR1 is MDHEN, CDR2 SYDVKM, per germline. V gave up 10 bases and J gave up 7 bases, with 19 bases separating them. This CDR3 spans 14 amino acids. The CDR3 protein is CATNEGLNNGELFF. Here the CDR3 DNA reads TGTGCCACCAACGAAGGACTGAATAACGGGGAGCTGTTTTTT.

The chain couples TRBV4-1 to TRBJ2-2, with 7 bases that match TRBD2. The ends lost 6 bases at V and 6 bases at J; junction bases unmatched: 13. The CDR3 totals 16 residues. The germline gives CDR1 MGHRA, CDR2 YSYEKL. The CDR3: CASRFQEGGPSGELFF. CDR3 DNA sequence: TGCGCCAGCAGATTTCAGGAGGGAGGGCCTTCCGGGGAGCTGTTTTTT.

This clone was seen more than once but under ten times. V and J are TRBV5-1 and TRBJ2-2; 10 bases are a match to TRBD1. CDR1 and CDR2 from the germline V gene are SGHRS and YFSETQ. Trimming at V came to 1 base and at J to 3 bases, leaving 3 bases not matched to a gene. This CDR3 comprises 16 residues. CDR3 loop: CASSLLTGGDTGELFF. CDR3 coding DNA: TGCGCCAGCAGCTTGCTGACAGGGGGCGACACCGGGGAGCTGTTTTTT.

The chain joins TRBV27 to TRBJ1-1; D gene ambiguous. V was clipped by 3 bases and J by 3 bases, with 8 bases between them. Germline loops: CDR1 MNHEY, CDR2 SMNVEV (reference sequence). The CDR3 is made up of 13 amino acids. CDR3 nucleotide sequence: TGTGCCAGCAGTTTTGGGGTGGACACTGAAGCTTTCTTT. Translating it yields CASSFGVDTEAFF.

V usage is TRBV18 and J usage is TRBJ2-7; D not resolved. This CDR3 has 16 residues. Trimming removed 2 bases from V and 0 bases from J, with 14 bases in between. Germline-derived CDR1 and CDR2 are KGHSH and LQKENI. The CDR3 nucleotides read TGTGCCAGCTCACCATCATCTGGACGAAGCTCCTACGAGCAGTACTTC. It yields the protein CASSPSSGRSSYEQYF.

The chain couples TRBV10-2 to TRBJ1-2, with 7 nucleotides matching TRBD1. The V gene's germline CDR1 is WSHSY and CDR2 SAAADI. The CDR3 is 14 residues long. The V segment lost 2 bases and the J segment 4 bases; nucleotides outside the gene matches: 4. CDR3 sequence reads: CASSETQGTYGYTF. The CDR3 coding sequence is TGCGCCAGCAGTGAGACACAGGGGACCTATGGCTACACCTTC.

The V and J genes are TRBV10-3 and TRBJ1-1, with D possibly matching TRBD1 (6 bases). The V gene's germline CDR1 is ENHRY and CDR2 SYGVKD. V was trimmed by 6 bases and J by 3 bases, leaving 20 bases between them. The CDR3 consists of 16 residues. CDR3 sequence (DNA): TGTGCCATCAGCACGGGGGTTACAGGGTGGGACACTGAAGCTTTCTTT. This codes for CAISTGVTGWDTEAFF.

The J gene is TRBJ1-2, the V gene TRBV6-5; D is possibly TRBD1 (5 bases). The germline V gene has CDR1 MNHEY and CDR2 SVGAGI. The CDR3 length is 14 residues. V was cut by 4 bases and J by 8 bases, with 17 bases left in between. CDR3 residues: CASSLSRVWGGYTF. The DNA of the CDR3 is TGTGCCAGCAGTTTAAGCAGGGTATGGGGAGGCTACACCTTC.

V is TRBV6-5 and J is TRBJ2-7, with D perhaps matching TRBD2 (6 bases). This CDR3 spans 15 amino acids. Germline V gene lookup returns CDR1 MNHEY and CDR2 SVGAGI. The V and J ends lost 4 bases and 4 bases respectively, with 17 bases between them. The CDR3 DNA is TGTGCCAGCAGTTCTGTGAAGGAGGGCCGGTACGAGCAGTACTTC. Amino acid sequence: CASSSVKEGRYEQYF.

The chain links TRBV6-1 to TRBJ2-1, with D uncertain. Germline V gene lookup returns CDR1 MNHNS and CDR2 SASEGT. V lost 10 bases and J 6 bases, leaving 10 bases between the germline ends. There are 11 residues in the CDR3. The CDR3 sequence: CATTRANEQFF. CDR3 coding DNA: TGTGCCACCACGAGAGCCAATGAGCAGTTCTTC.

The chain couples TRBV7-3 to TRBJ2-2, with 10 positions matching TRBD1. J lost 2 bases, V lost 4 bases, and 4 bases had no gene match. This CDR3 comprises 16 residues. Germline CDR1 reads SGHTA; CDR2 reads FQGTGA. Here the CDR3 DNA reads TGTGCCAGCAGCTCGACAGGGGGCAGAAACACCGGGGAGCTGTTTTTT. Amino acids: CASSSTGGRNTGELFF.

In DNA form, the CDR3 reads TGTGCCAGCAGCTCCTTTACTAGCGGGTTGAGAAATGAGCAGTTCTTC. Translated: CASSSFTSGLRNEQFF. V gene TRBV7-2 combines with J gene TRBJ2-1, with 9 positions matching TRBD2. J was trimmed by 7 bases and V by 4 bases; bases with no gene match: 11. The CDR3 totals 16 residues. The germline V gene encodes CDR1 SGHTA and CDR2 FQGNSA.

J is TRBJ2-1 and V is TRBV18; tentative D call: TRBD2 (6 bases). Trimming shortened V by 2 bases and J by 9 bases, and 11 bases separated the two germline ends. This CDR3 region has 13 residues. CDR1 is KGHSH and CDR2 is LQKENI in the germline V gene. CDR3 protein: CASSPTGGSEQFF. DNA for the CDR3: TGTGCCAGCTCACCAACCGGGGGTAGTGAGCAGTTCTTC. The full variable domain, with the rest looked up from reference TRBV18 and TRBJ2-1, is NAGVMQNPRHLVRRRGQEARLRCSPMKGHSHVYWYRQLPEEGLKFMVYLQKENIIDESGMPKERFSAEFPKEGPSILRIQQVVRGDSAAYFCASSPTGGSEQFFGPGTRLTVL.

The CDR3 protein is CASSLRGLNEKLFF. CDR3 nucleotides: TGTGCCAGCAGCTTGAGGGGCCTCAATGAAAAACTGTTTTTT. The chain recombines TRBV5-6 with TRBJ1-4, with D maybe TRBD1 (5 bases). From germline, CDR1 is SGHDT and CDR2 YYEEEE. V lost 1 base and J 5 bases, leaving 9 bases between the germline ends. The CDR3 consists of 14 residues.

This chain connects TRBV7-3 to TRBJ2-5; D may correspond to TRBD1 or TRBD2 (6 bases each). Per the germline V gene, CDR1 is SGHTA and CDR2 is FQGTGA. Trimming shortened V by 5 bases and J by 5 bases, and 18 bases separated the two germline ends. The CDR3 has 15 amino acids. In DNA, the CDR3 is TGTGCCAGCAGCCCGGGAGCCTCGGGGGCGGAGACCCAGTACTTC. The encoded protein is CASSPGASGAETQYF.

In its sample, this clone was seen a few times. The chain links TRBV6-4 to TRBJ2-1, with a tentative D call TRBD1 (5 bases). There are 13 residues in the CDR3. The germline gives CDR1 MRHNA, CDR2 SNTAGT. The V end was cut by 3 bases, the J end by 2 bases, with 5 bases between. CDR3 region: CASSEDTYNEQFF. The DNA for the CDR3 is TGTGCCAGCAGTGAGGACACCTACAATGAGCAGTTCTTC.

V gene TRBV28 combines with J gene TRBJ1-2; perhaps TRBD1 as D (5 bases). The CDR3 spans 14 residues. V dropped 5 bases and J dropped 4 bases, with 14 bases sitting between them. Germline values: CDR1 MDHEN, CDR2 SYDVKM. The CDR3 nucleotides read TGTGCCAGCAGTGCCCGGGACGCCGGCTATGGCTACACCTTC. It specifies CASSARDAGYGYTF.

Concerning this clone: This may stem from a read error, because a much larger clone lies one nucleotide away. The CDR3, as DNA: TGTGCCAGCAGTCGCACAGGGACCACAGATACGCAGTATTTT. Its translation: CASSRTGTTDTQYF. This sequence joins TRBV7-9 and TRBJ2-3; D perhaps matches TRBD1 (6 bases). Deletions cut 6 bases from V and 2 bases from J, with 12 bases between. CDR1 SEHNR and CDR2 FQNEAQ come from the germline V gene (reference sequence). This CDR3 region has 14 residues.

This rearrangement joins TRBV5-1 to TRBJ2-6; TRBD1 matches 8 bases. The CDR3 length is 17 residues. J was trimmed by 0 bases and V by 2 bases; bases with no gene match: 4. Germline V gene lookup returns CDR1 SGHRS and CDR2 YFSETQ. CDR3 in DNA: TGCGCCAGCAGCTTTGACAGGGGCAGCTCTGGGGCCAACGTCCTGACTTTC. The encoded protein is CASSFDRGSSGANVLTF.

V and J are TRBV6-6 and TRBJ1-3; D remains unclear. V was clipped by 2 bases and J by 2 bases, with 1 base between them. Germline-derived CDR1 and CDR2 are MNHNY and SVGAGI (reference sequence). The CDR3 totals 12 residues. The CDR3 loop reads CASSYAGNTIYF. The CDR3 bases are TGTGCCAGCAGTTACGCTGGAAACACCATATATTTT.

This chain links TRBV5-1 with TRBJ1-3, with 10 bases fitting TRBD1. CDR3 length: 15 amino acids. The germline CDR1 and CDR2 sequences are SGHRS and YFSETQ. With 3 bases clipped from V and 3 bases from J, the junction kept 3 bases outside the gene matches. CDR3 bases: TGCGCCAGCAGCTGGGACAGGGGAAATGGAAACACCATATATTTT. Protein sequence: CASSWDRGNGNTIYF.

The gene calls are TRBV2 and TRBJ2-2; D is ambiguous. Germline assignment: CDR1 SNHLY and CDR2 FYNNEI. The CDR3 length is 14 residues. V was pared by 4 bases and J by 0 bases, with 6 bases between. CDR3 nucleotides: TGTGCCAGCAGTGGCGGAGCGAACACCGGGGAGCTGTTTTTT. This codes for CASSGGANTGELFF.

The chain employs TRBV9 and TRBJ1-4; D not certain. CDR1 SGDLS and CDR2 YYNGEE come from the germline V gene. The ends were cut back, 2 bases at V and 7 bases at J, with 15 bases in the middle. This CDR3 spans 15 amino acids. The CDR3 loop is CASSVGRRGGEKLFF. In nucleotides, the CDR3 is TGTGCCAGCAGCGTTGGACGCCGGGGAGGTGAAAAACTGTTTTTT.

The V and J genes are TRBV4-2 and TRBJ2-5, with 10 bases that match TRBD2. The J call is uncertain, as TRBJ2-7 better fits the DNA end. The CDR3 consists of 13 residues. Germline V gene sequence: CDR1 LGHNA, CDR2 YNFKEQ. CDR3 amino acids: CASGAGGPYEQYF. CDR3 sequence (DNA): TGTGCCAGCGGAGCGGGAGGGCCCTACGAGCAGTACTTC.